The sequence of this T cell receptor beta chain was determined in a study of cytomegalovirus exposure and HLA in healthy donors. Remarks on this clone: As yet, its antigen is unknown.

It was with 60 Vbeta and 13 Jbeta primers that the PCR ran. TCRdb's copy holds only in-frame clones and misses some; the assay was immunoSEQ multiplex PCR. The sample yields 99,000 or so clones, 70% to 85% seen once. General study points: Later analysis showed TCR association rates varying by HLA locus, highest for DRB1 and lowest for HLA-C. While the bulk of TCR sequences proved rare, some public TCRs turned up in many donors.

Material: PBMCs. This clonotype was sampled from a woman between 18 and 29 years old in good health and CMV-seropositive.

The CDR3 nucleotides read TGTGCCAGCAGCTTAAACCGGGGGAGTAGGTTTGAGACCCAGTACTTC. Translating gives CASSLNRGSRFETQYF. The chain has TRBV13 and TRBJ2-5; D is perhaps TRBD2 (6 bases). CDR3 size: 16 residues. V lost 2 bases and J lost 5, with 18 bases in between. CDR1 is PRHDT, CDR2 FYEKMQ, per germline (reference sequence).